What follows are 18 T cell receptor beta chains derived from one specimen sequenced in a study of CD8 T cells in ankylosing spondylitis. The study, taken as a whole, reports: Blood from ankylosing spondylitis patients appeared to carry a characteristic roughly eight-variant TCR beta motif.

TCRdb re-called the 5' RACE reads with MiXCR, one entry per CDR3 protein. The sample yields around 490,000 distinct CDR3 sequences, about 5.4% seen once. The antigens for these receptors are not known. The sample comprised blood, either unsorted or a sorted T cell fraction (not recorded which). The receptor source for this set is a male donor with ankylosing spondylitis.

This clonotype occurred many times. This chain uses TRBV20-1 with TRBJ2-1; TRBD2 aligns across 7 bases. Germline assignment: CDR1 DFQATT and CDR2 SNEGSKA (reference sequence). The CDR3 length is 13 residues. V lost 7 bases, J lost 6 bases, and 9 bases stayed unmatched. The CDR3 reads CSVRAGRPNEQFF. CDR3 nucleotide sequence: TGCAGTGTAAGAGCGGGGCGACCCAATGAGCAGTTCTTC.

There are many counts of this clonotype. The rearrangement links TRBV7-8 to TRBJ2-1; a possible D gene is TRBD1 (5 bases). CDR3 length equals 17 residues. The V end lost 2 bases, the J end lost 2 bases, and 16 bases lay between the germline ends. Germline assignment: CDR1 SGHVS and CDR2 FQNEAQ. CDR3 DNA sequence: TGTGCCAGCAGCTTAAGTTTTAAGTTAGGGGCCTACAATGAGCAGTTCTTC. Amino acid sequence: CASSLSFKLGAYNEQFF.

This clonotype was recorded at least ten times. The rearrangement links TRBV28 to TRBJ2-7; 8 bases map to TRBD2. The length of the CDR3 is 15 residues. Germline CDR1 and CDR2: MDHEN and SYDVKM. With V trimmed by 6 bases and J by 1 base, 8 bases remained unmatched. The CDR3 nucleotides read TGTGCCAGCAGATACGGGACTAGTACTTCCTACGAGCAGTACTTC. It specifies CASRYGTSTSYEQYF.

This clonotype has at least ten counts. DNA for the CDR3: TGTGCCAGCAGCTTAAGAGGACAGTTTCTCTCCTATAATTCACCCCTCCACTTT. It translates to CASSLRGQFLSYNSPLHF. J is TRBJ1-6 and V is TRBV11-2; the D gene is possibly TRBD1 (6 bases). Germline CDR1 reads SGHAT; CDR2 reads FQNNGV. This CDR3 has 18 amino acids. V was cut by 2 bases and J by 0 bases, with 14 bases left in between. Drawing the rest from reference TRBV11-2 and TRBJ1-6, the complete variable domain is EAGVAQSPRYKIIEKRQSVAFWCNPISGHATLYWYQQILGQGPKLLIQFQNNGVVDDSQLPKDRFSAERLKGVDSTLKIQPAKLEDSAVYLCASSLRGQFLSYNSPLHFGNGTRLTVT.

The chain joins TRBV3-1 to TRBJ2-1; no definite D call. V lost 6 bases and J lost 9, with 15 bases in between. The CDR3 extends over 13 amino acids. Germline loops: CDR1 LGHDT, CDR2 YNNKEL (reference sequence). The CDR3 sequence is CASRGEIRGEQFF. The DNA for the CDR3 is TGTGCCAGCAGGGGCGAGATACGTGGTGAGCAGTTCTTC.

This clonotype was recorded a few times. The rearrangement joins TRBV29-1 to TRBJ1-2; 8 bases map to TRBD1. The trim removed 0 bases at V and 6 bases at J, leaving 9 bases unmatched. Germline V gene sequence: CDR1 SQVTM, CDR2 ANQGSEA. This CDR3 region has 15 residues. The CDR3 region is CSVEDYGQGGDGYTF. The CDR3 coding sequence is TGCAGCGTTGAAGATTACGGACAGGGCGGTGATGGCTACACCTTC.

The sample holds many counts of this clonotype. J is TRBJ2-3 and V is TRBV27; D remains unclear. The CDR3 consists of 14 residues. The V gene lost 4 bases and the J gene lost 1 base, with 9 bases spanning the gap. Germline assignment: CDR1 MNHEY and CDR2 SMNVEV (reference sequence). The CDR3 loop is CASSSRRGTDTQYF. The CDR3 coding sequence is TGTGCCAGCAGTTCTAGACGGGGCACAGATACGCAGTATTTT.

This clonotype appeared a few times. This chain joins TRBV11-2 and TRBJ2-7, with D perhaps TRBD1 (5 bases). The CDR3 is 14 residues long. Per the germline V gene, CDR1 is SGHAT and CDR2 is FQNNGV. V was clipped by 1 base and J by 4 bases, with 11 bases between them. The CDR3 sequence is CASSLVNRIYEQYF. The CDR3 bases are TGTGCCAGCAGCTTAGTGAACAGGATTTACGAGCAGTACTTC.

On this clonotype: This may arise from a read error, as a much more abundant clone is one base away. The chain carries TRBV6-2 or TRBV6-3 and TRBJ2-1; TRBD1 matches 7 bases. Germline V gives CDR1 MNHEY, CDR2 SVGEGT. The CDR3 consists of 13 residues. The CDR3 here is CATSYDRVNEQFF. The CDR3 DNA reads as TGTGCCACCAGTTATGACAGGGTCAATGAGCAGTTCTTC.

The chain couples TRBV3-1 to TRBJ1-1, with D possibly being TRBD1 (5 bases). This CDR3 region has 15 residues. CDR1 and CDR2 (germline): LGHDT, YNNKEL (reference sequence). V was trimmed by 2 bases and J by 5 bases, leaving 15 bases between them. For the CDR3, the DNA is TGTGCCAGCAGCCAATTGGGCAGGGAGGATACTGAAGCTTTCTTT. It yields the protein CASSQLGREDTEAFF.

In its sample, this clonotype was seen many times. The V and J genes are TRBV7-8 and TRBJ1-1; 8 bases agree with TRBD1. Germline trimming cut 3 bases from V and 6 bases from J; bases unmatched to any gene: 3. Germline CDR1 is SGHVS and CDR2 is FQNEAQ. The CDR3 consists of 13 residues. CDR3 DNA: TGTGCCAGCAGCTTCGGACAGGGAGCTGAAGCTTTCTTT. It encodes CASSFGQGAEAFF.

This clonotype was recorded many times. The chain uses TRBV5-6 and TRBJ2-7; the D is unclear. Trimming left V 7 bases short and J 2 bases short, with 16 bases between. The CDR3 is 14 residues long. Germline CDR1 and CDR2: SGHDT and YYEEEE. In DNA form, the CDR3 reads TGTGCCAGCCACGTCTATTACTCTGCCTACGAGCAGTACTTC. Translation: CASHVYYSAYEQYF.

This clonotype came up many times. CDR3 sequence reads: CASSFGRTVTGELFF. The CDR3 DNA reads as TGTGCCAGCAGTTTCGGGAGAACGGTCACCGGGGAGCTGTTTTTT. The gene calls are TRBV7-2 and TRBJ2-2; D possibly corresponds to TRBD2 (6 bases). The CDR3 consists of 15 residues. Germline V lookup: CDR1 SGHTA, CDR2 FQGNSA. The V end lost 6 bases, the J end lost 4 bases, and 15 bases lay between the germline ends. Filled out from reference TRBV7-2 and TRBJ2-2, the complete variable domain reads GAGVSQSPSNKVTEKGKDVELRCDPISGHTALYWYRQSLGQGLEFLIYFQGNSAPDKSGLPSDRFSAERTGGSVSTLTIQRTQQEDSAVYLCASSFGRTVTGELFFGEGSRLTVL.

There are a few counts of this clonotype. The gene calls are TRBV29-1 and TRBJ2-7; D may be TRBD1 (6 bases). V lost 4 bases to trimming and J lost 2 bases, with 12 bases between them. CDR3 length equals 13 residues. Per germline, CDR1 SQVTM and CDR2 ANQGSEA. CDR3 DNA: TGCAGCGTTGTCGGTTGGGACACCTACGAGCAGTACTTC. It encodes CSVVGWDTYEQYF.

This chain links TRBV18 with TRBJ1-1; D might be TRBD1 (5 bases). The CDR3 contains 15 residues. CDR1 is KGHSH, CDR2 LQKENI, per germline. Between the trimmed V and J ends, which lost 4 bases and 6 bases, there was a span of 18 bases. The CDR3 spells CASSLQTLGGAEAFF. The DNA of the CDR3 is TGTGCCAGCTCACTCCAAACCCTTGGAGGGGCTGAAGCTTTCTTT.

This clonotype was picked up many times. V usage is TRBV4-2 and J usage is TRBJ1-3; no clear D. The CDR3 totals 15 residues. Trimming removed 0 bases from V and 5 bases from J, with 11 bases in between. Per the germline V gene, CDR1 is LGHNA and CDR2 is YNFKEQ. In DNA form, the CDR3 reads TGTGCCAGCAGCCAAGACGACGATCGGCGAAACACCATATATTTT. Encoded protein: CASSQDDDRRNTIYF.

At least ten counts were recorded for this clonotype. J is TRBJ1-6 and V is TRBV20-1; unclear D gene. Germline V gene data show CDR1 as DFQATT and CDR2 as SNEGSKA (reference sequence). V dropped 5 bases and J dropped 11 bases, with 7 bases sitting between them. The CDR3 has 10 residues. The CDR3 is CSAHRTPLHF. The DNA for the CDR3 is TGCAGTGCTCATCGCACACCCCTCCACTTT.

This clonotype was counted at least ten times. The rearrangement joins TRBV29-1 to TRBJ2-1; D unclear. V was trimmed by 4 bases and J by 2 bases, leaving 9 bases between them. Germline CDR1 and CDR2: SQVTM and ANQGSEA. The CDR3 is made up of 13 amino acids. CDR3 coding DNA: TGCAGCGTTGTGAGTAGCACCTACAATGAGCAGTTCTTC. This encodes CSVVSSTYNEQFF.